This TCR beta chain derives from a study of identical twins. TCRdb processed the 5' RACE reads anew with MiXCR; each CDR3 protein has one entry. The table shows about 690,000 distinct CDR3 sequences, with around 20% occurring only once. Concerning this clonotype: Its antigen is as yet unknown.

This CDR3 spans 14 amino acids. V dropped 3 bases and J dropped 4 bases, with 9 bases sitting between them. The study's findings and limits: Conclusions relied on cross-sectional statistical analysis, not following the same donors.

A further study also used this sample, focusing on T cells expressing NK-cell markers. That paper adds: The leading position in the CD3+CD56-NKG2C+ fraction of several donors also went to these clonotypes.

This TCR was recovered from a woman aged 18-29 years in good health. Sequencing input: PBMCs. The gene calls are TRBV12-3 or TRBV12-4 and TRBJ2-2; D is possibly TRBD1 (6 bases). Here the CDR3 reads CASSFRGITGELFF. In DNA form, the CDR3 reads TGTGCCAGCAGTTTCAGGGGTATCACCGGGGAGCTGTTTTTT.